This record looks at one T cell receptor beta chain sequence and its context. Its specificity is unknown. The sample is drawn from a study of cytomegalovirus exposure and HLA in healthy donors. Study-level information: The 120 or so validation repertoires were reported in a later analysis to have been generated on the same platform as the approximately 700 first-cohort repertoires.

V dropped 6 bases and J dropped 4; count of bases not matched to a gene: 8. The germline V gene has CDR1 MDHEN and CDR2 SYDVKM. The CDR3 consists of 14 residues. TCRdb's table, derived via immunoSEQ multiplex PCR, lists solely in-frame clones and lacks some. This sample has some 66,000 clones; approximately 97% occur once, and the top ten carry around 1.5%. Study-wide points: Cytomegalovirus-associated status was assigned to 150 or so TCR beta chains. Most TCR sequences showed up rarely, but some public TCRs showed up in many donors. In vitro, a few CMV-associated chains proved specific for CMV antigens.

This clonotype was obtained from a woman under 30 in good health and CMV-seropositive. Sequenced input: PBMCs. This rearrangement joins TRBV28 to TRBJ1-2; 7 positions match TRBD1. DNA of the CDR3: TGTGCCAGCAGAGACAGGGCATTCTTCTATGGCTACACCTTC. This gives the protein CASRDRAFFYGYTF.